This TCR beta chain was recorded in a study of blood T cell repertoires in COVID-19. About the research overall: COVID-19 samples from acute and convalescent phases originated in the United States, Italy and Spain. T cells, B-cell-depleted T cells, or PBMCs provided the cDNA or gDNA that served as material.

V shed 2 bases and J 7 bases; nucleotides not matched to a gene: 3. The CDR3 sequence is 14 residues long. The germline V gene encodes CDR1 WSHSY and CDR2 SAAADI. Authors' analysis steps: For nucleated cells, counts were estimated from reference gene primer amplification. Sequenced by immunoSEQ multiplex PCR; TCRdb stores in-frame clones only, minus some. V, J and clone size derive from that table, while D and trimming were established from the DNA sequence. The table lists tens of thousands of clones, 70% to 90% of them singletons. Sequencing was done on a sample of peripheral blood. The rearrangement links TRBV10-2 to TRBJ2-1; 9 bases fit TRBD2. The sequence was collected from a middle-aged man with active or convalescent COVID-19. DNA for the CDR3: TGCGCCAGCAGTGAGGCGGGGGGGCAGAATGAGCAGTTCTTC. Translated: CASSEAGGQNEQFF.